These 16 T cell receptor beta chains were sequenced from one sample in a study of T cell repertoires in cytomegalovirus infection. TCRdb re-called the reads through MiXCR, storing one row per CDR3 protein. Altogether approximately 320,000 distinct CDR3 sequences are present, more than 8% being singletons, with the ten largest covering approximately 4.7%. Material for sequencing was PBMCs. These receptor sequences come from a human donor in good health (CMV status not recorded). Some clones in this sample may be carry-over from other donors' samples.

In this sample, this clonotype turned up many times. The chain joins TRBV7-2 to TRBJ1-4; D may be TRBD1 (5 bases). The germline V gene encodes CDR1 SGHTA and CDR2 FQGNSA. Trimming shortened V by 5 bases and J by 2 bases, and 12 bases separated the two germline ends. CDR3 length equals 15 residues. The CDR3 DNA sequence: TGTGCCAGCAGCGAGACAGCGCCGACTAATGAAAAACTGTTTTTT. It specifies CASSETAPTNEKLFF.

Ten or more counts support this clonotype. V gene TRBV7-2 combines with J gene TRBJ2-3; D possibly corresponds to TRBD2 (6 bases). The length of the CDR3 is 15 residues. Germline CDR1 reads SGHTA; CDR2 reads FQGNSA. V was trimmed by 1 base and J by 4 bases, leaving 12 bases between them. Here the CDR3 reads CASSLVLAAADTQYF. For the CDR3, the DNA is TGTGCCAGCAGCTTAGTACTAGCCGCGGCAGATACGCAGTATTTT.

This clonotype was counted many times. The CDR3 loop is CASSFQGTVEAFF. The DNA of the CDR3 is TGTGCCAGCAGCTTTCAGGGAACGGTTGAAGCTTTCTTT. V is TRBV7-9 and J is TRBJ1-1; TRBD1 is a possible D gene (5 bases). V lost 3 bases to trimming and J lost 7 bases, with 12 bases between them. The CDR3 runs to 13 residues. Per germline, CDR1 SEHNR and CDR2 FQNEAQ (reference sequence).

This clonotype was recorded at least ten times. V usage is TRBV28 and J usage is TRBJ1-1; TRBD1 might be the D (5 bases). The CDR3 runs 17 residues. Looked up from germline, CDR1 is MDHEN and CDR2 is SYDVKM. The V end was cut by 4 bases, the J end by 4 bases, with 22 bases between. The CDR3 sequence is CASSSAGTYGRGTEAFF. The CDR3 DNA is TGTGCCAGCAGTTCCGCCGGGACCTACGGGCGGGGCACTGAAGCTTTCTTT.

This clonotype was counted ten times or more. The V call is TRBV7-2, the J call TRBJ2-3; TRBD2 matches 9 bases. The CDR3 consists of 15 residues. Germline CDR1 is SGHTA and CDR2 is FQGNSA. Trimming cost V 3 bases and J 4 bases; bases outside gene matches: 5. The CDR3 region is CASSFSGRPSDTQYF. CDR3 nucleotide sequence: TGTGCCAGCAGCTTCAGCGGGAGGCCCTCAGATACGCAGTATTTT.

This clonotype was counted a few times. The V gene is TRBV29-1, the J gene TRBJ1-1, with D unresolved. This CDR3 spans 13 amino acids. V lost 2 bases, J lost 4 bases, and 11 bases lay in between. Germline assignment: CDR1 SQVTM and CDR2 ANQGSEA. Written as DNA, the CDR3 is TGCAGCGTTGAACCGGTTGGCCGCACTGAAGCTTTCTTT. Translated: CSVEPVGRTEAFF.

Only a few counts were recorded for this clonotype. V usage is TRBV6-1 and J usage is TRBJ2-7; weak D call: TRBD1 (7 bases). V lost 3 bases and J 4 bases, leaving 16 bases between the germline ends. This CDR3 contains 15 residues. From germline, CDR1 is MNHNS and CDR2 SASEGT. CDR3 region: CASSEILQGRYEQYF. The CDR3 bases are TGTGCCAGCAGTGAGATACTACAGGGGAGGTACGAGCAGTACTTC.

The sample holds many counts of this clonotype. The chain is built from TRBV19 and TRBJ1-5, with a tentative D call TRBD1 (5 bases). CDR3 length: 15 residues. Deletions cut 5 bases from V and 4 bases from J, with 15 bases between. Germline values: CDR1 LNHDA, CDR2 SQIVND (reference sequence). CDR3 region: CASSDPGLRNQPQHF. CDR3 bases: TGTGCCAGTAGTGATCCGGGACTTAGGAATCAGCCCCAGCATTTT.

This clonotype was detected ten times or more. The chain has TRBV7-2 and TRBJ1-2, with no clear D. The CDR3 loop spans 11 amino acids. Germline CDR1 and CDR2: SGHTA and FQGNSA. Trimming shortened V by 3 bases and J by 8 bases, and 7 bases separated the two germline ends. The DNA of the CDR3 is TGTGCCAGCAGCTTCGGGTTGGGCTACACCTTC. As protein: CASSFGLGYTF.

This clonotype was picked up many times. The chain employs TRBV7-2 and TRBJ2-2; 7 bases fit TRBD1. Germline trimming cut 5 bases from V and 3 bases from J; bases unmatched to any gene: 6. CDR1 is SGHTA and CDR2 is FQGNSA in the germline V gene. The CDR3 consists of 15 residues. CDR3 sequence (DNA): TGTGCCAGCAGCCGAGACAGGGCGGACACCGGGGAGCTGTTTTTT. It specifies CASSRDRADTGELFF.

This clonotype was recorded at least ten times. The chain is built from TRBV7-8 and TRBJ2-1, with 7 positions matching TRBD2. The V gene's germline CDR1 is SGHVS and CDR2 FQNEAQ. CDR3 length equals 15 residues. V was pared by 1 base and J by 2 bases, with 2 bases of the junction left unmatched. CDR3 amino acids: CASSLDGLAYNEQFF. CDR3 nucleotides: TGTGCCAGCAGCTTAGATGGACTAGCCTACAATGAGCAGTTCTTC.

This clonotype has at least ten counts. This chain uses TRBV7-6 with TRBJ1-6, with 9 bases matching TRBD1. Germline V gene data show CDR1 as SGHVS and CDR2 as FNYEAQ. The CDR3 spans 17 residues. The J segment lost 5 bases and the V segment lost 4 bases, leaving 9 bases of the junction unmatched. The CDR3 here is CASSSGQGYGDNSPLHF. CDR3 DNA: TGTGCCAGCAGCTCCGGACAGGGGTATGGAGATAATTCACCCCTCCACTTT.

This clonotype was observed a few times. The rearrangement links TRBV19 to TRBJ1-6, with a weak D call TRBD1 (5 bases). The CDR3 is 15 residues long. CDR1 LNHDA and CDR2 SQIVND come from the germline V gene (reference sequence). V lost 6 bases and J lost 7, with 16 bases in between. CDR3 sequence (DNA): TGTGCCAGTAGGGGGACTTTTGCGGACAATTCACCCCTCCACTTT. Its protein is CASRGTFADNSPLHF.

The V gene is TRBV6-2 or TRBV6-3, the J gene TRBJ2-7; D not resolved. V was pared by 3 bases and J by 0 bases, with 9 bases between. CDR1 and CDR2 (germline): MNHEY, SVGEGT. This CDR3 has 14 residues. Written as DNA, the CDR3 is TGTGCCAGCAGTTATTGGGGATTCTCCTACGAGCAGTACTTC. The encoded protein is CASSYWGFSYEQYF.

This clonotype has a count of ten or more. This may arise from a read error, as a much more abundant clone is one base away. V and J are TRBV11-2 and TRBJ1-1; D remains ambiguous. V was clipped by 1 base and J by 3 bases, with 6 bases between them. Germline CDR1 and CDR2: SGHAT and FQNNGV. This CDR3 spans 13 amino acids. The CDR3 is CASSLGVDTEAFF. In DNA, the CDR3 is TGTGCCAGCAGCTTAGGAGTGGACACTGAAGCTTTCTTT.

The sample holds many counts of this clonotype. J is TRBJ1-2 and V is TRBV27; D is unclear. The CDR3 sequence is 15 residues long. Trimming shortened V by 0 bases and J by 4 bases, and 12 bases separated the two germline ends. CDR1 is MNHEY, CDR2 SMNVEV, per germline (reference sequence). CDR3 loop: CASSLSPTGSYGYTF. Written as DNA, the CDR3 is TGTGCCAGCAGTTTATCCCCCACTGGGAGCTATGGCTACACCTTC.